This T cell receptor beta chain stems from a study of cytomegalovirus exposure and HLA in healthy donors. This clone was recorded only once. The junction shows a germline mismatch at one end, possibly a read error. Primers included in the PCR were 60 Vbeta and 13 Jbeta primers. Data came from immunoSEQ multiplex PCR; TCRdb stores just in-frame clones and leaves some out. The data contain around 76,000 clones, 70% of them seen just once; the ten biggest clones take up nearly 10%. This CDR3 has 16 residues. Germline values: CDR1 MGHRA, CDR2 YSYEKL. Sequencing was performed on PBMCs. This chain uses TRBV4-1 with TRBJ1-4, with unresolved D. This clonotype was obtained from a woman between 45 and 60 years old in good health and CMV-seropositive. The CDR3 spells CASSQPLYATNEKLLF. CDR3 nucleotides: TGCGCCAGCAGCCAGCCGCTCTACGCAACTAATGAAAAACTGCTTTTT.